This T cell receptor beta chain was observed in a study of T cell repertoires in cytomegalovirus infection. Study context: Both recently identified HLA-C-restricted and well-studied HLA-B-restricted CMV epitopes were used in the study. CMV infection and matching HLA type were both indicated by public TCR beta signatures. Study-wide results and limits: Ex vivo responses were dominated by HLA-C-restricted CMV-specific TCR beta clonotypes.

One entry per CDR3 protein results from TCRdb running MiXCR on the reads. In the table there are about 890,000 distinct CDR3 sequences, approximately 33% of which are singletons. The germline gives CDR1 LNHNV, CDR2 YYDKDF (reference sequence). This CDR3 is 16 amino acids long. V trimming: 6 bases; J trimming: 3 bases; junction bases outside the gene matches: 9. Concerning this clonotype: Its antigen is still unknown.

V and J are TRBV15 and TRBJ2-1; 9 bases fit TRBD1. The source is a human donor in good health (CMV status not recorded). Some clones in this sample may be carry-over from other donors' samples. The sequenced sample was cultured CD8+ T cells from PBMCs, obtained from culture after CMV antigen stimulation. The CDR3 DNA follows: TGTGCCACCAGTAAATCCCGGGACAGGGTCTACAATGAGCAGTTCTTC. Its protein product is CATSKSRDRVYNEQFF.